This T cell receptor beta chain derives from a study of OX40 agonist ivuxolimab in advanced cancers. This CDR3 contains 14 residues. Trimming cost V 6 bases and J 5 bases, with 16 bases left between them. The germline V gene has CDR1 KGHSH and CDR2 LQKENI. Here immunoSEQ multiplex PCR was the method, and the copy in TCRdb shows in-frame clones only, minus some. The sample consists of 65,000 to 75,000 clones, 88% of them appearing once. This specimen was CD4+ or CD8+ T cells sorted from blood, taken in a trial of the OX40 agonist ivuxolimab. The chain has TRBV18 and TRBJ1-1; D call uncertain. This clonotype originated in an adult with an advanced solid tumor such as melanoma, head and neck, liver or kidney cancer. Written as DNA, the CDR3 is TGTGCCAGCTCTGGGGTAGGGATCGGGACTGAAGCTTTCTTT. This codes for CASSGVGIGTEAFF.